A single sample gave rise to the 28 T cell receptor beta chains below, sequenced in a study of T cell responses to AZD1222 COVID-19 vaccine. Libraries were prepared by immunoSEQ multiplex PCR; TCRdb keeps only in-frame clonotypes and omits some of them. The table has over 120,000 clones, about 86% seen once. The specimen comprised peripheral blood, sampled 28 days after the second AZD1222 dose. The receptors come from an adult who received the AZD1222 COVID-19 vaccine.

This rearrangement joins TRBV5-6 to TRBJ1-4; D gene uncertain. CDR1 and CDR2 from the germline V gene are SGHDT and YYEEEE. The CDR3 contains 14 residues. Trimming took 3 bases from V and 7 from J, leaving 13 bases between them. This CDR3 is CASSSWIRGEKLFF. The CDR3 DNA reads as TGTGCCAGCAGCTCTTGGATCCGGGGTGAAAAACTGTTTTTT.

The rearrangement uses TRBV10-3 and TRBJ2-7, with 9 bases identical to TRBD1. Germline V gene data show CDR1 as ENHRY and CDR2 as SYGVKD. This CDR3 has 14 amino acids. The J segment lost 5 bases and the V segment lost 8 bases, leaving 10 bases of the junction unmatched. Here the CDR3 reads CAIPRGTGLDEQYF. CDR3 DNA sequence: TGTGCCATCCCCCGCGGGACAGGGCTTGACGAGCAGTACTTC.

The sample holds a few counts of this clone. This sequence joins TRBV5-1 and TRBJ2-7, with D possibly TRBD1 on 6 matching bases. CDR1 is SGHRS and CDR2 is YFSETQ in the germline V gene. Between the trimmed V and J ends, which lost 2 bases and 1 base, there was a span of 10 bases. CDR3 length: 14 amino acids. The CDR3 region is CASSLAQGSYEQYF. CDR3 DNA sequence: TGCGCCAGCAGCTTAGCACAGGGTTCCTACGAGCAGTACTTC. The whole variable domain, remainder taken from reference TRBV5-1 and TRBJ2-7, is KAGVTQTPRYLIKTRGQQVTLSCSPISGHRSVSWYQQTPGQGLQFLFEYFSETQRNKGNFPGRFSGRQFSNSRSEMNVSTLELGDSALYLCASSLAQGSYEQYFGPGTRLTVT.

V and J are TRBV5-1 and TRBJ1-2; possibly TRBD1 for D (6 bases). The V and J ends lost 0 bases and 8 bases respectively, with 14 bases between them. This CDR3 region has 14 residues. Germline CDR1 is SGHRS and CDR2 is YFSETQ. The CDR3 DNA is TGCGCCAGCAGCTTGGTTCCGGCAGGGGACGGCTACACCTTC. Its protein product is CASSLVPAGDGYTF.

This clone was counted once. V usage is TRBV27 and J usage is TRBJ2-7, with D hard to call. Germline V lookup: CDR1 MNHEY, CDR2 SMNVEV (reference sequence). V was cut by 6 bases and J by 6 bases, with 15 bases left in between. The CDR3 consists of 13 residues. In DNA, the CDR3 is TGTGCCAGCAGCCCCTCGACGGGCTCCGAGCAGTACTTC. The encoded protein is CASSPSTGSEQYF.

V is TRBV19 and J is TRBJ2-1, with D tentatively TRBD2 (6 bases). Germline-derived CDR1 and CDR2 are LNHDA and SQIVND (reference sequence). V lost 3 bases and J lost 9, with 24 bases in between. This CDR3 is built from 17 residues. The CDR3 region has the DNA TGTGCCAGTAGTATCCGTCCTCTAGCGCCGGCGGGGATTGAGCAGTTCTTC. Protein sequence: CASSIRPLAPAGIEQFF. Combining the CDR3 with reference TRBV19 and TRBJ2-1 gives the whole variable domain DGGITQSPKYLFRKEGQNVTLSCEQNLNHDAMYWYRQDPGQGLRLIYYSQIVNDFQKGDIAEGYSVSREKKESFPLTVTSAQKNPTAFYLCASSIRPLAPAGIEQFFGPGTRLTVL.

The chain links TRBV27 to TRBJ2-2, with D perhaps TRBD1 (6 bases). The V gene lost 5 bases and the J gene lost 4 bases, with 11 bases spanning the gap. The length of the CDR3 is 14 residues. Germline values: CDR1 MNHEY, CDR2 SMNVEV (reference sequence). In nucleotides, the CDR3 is TGTGCCAGCAGTATCTGGACAGCCACCGGGGAGCTGTTTTTT. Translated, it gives CASSIWTATGELFF.

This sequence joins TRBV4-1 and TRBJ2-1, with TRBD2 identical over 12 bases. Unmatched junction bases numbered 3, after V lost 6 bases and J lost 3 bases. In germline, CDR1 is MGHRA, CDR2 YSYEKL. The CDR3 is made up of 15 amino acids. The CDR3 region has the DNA TGCGCCAGCAGACTACTAGCGGGAGGCTACAATGAGCAGTTCTTC. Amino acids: CASRLLAGGYNEQFF.

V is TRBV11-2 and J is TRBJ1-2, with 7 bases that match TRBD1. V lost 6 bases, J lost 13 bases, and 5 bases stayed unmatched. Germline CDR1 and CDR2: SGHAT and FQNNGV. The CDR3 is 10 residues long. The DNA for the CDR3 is TGTGCCAGCAGGCTGACAGGGACCACCTTC. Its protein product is CASRLTGTTF.

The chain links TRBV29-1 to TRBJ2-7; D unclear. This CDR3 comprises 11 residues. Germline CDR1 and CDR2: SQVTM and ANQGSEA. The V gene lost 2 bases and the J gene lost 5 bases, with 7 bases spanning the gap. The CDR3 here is CSVEQFDEQYF. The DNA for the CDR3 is TGCAGCGTTGAACAGTTTGACGAGCAGTACTTC.

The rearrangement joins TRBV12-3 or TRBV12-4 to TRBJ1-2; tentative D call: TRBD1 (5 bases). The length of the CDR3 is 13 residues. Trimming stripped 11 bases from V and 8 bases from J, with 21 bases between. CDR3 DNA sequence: TGTGCCGACTCGCCCTCCCGGGGACTCGGCTACACCTTC. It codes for CADSPSRGLGYTF.

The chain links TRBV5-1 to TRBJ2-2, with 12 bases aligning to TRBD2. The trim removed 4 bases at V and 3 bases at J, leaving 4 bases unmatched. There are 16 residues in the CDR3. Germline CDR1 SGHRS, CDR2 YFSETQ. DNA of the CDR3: TGCGCCAGCAGCCCTAGCGGGAGGGCGTACACCGGGGAGCTGTTTTTT. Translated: CASSPSGRAYTGELFF. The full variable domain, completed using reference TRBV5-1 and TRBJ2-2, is KAGVTQTPRYLIKTRGQQVTLSCSPISGHRSVSWYQQTPGQGLQFLFEYFSETQRNKGNFPGRFSGRQFSNSRSEMNVSTLELGDSALYLCASSPSGRAYTGELFFGEGSRLTVL.

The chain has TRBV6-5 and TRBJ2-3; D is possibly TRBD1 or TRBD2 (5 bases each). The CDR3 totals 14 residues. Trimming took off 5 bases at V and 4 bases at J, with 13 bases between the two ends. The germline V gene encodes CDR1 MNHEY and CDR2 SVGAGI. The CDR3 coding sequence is TGTGCCAGCAGTCTGACCGGGACCTCAGATACGCAGTATTTT. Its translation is CASSLTGTSDTQYF.

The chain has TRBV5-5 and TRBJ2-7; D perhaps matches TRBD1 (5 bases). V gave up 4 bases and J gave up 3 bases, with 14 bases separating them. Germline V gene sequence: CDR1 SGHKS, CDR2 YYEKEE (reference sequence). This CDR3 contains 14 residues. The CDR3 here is CASSLYQGLYEQYF. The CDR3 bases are TGTGCCAGCAGCCTCTATCAGGGCCTCTACGAGCAGTACTTC.

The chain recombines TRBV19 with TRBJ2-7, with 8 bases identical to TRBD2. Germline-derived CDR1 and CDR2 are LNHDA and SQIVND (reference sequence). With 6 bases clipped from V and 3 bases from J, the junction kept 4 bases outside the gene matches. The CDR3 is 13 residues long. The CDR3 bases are TGTGCCAGTAGGGGCGGGGGGCGCTACGAGCAGTACTTC. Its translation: CASRGGGRYEQYF.

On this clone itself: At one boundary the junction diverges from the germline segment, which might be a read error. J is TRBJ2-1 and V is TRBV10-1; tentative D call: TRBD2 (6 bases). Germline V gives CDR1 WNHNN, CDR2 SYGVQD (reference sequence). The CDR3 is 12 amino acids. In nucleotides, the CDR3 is TGCGCCAGCAGTGAGTCGAGCGGGCCGGCAATCTTC. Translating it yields CASSESSGPAIF.

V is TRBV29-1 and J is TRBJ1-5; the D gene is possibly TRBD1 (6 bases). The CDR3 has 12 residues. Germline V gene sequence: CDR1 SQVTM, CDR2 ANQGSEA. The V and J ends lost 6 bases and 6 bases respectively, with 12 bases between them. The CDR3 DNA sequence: TGCAGCGTATCAGGGGTCGGTCAGCCCCAGCATTTT. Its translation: CSVSGVGQPQHF.

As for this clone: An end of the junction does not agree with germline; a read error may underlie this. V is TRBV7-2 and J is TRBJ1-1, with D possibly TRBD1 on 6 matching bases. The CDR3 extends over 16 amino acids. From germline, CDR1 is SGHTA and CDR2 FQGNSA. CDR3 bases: TGTGCCAGCAGCTCCACTTACGGGGGCGGGAACCCTGAAGCTTTCTTT. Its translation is CASSSTYGGGNPEAFF.

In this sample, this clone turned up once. The CDR3 DNA reads TGTGCCAGTAGTATAGAGCGGGGGGGCTCTGGGGCCAACGTCCTGACTTTC. Protein sequence: CASSIERGGSGANVLTF. The chain couples TRBV19 to TRBJ2-6, with 9 bases lining up with TRBD2. This CDR3 spans 17 amino acids. After removal of 0 bases from V and 0 bases from J, the junction contained 0 bases not matched to a gene. Germline assignment: CDR1 LNHDA and CDR2 SQIVND (reference sequence).

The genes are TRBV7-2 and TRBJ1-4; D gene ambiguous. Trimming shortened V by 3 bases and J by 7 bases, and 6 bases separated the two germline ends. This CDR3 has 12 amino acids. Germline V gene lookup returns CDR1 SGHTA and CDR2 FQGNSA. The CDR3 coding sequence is TGTGCCAGCAGCTTTATGCCTGAAAAACTGTTTTTT. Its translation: CASSFMPEKLFF. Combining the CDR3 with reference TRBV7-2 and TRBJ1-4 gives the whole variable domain GAGVSQSPSNKVTEKGKDVELRCDPISGHTALYWYRQSLGQGLEFLIYFQGNSAPDKSGLPSDRFSAERTGGSVSTLTIQRTQQEDSAVYLCASSFMPEKLFFGSGTQLSVL.

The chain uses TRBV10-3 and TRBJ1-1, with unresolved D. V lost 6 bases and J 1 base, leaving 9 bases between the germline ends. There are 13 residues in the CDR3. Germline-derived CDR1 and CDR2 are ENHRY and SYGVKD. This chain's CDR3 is CAIRVDGNTEAFF. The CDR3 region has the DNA TGTGCCATCAGGGTGGACGGGAACACTGAAGCTTTCTTT.

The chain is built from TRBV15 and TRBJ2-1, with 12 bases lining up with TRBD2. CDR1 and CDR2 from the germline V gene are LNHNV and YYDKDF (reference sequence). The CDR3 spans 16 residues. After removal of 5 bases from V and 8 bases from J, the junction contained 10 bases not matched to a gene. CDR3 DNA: TGTGCCACCAGCTCCCCCGGACTAGCGGGAATTTATGAGCAGTTCTTC. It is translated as CATSSPGLAGIYEQFF.

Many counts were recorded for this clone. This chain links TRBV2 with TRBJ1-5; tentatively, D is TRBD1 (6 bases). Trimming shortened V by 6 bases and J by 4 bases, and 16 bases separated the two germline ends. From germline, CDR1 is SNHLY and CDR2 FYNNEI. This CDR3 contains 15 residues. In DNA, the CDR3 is TGTGCCAGCAGCGGGGGCAGGATCGGAAATCAGCCCCAGCATTTT. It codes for CASSGGRIGNQPQHF.

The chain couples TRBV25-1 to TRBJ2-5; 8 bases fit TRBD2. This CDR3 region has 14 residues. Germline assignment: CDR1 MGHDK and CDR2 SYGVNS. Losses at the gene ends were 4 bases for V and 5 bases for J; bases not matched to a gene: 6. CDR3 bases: TGTGCCAGCAGTGCTGGCGGGGGGTTGGAGACCCAGTACTTC. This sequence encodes CASSAGGGLETQYF.

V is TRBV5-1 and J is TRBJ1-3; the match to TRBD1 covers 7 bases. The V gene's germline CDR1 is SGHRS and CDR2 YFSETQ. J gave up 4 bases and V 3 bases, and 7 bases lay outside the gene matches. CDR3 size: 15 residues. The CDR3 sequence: CASSSPDREGNTIYF. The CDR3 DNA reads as TGCGCCAGCAGCTCCCCTGACAGGGAGGGAAACACCATATATTTT.

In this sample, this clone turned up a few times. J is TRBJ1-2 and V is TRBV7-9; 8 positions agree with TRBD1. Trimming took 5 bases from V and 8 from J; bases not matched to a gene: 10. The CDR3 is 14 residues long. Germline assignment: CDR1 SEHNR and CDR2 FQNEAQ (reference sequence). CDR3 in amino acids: CASSAQDRVGGYTF. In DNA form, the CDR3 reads TGTGCCAGCAGCGCCCAGGACAGGGTTGGCGGCTACACCTTC.

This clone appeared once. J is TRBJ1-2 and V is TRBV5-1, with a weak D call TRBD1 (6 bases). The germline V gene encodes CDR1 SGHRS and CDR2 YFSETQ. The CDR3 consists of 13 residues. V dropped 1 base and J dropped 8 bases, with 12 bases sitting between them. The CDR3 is CASSLTGSGGYTF. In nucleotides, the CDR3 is TGCGCCAGCAGCTTGACAGGGTCTGGAGGCTACACCTTC.

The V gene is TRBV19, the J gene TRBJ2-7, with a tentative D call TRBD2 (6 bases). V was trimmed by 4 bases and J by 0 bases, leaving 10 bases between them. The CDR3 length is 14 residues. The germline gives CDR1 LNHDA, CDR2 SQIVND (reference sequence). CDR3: CASSTLRGSYEQYF. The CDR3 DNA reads TGTGCCAGTAGTACACTGCGGGGCTCCTACGAGCAGTACTTC.